Below are 15 T cell receptor beta chains sequenced from a single sample in a study of blood T cell repertoires in COVID-19. The data were produced by immunoSEQ multiplex PCR, yet TCRdb's version contains in-frame clones alone and is incomplete. This sample carries under 250,000 clones, roughly 81% of them seen once, and the ten largest clones take 4% to 4.5%. The sequenced material came from peripheral blood. The origin of the receptors is a man over 45 with acute or convalescent COVID-19.

V is TRBV5-6 and J is TRBJ1-2; TRBD1 might be the D (5 bases). Per the germline V gene, CDR1 is SGHDT and CDR2 is YYEEEE. V lost 0 bases, J lost 7 bases, and 10 bases lay in between. The CDR3 has 13 amino acids. CDR3 region: CASSLAGQGGYTF. Written as DNA, the CDR3 is TGTGCCAGCAGCTTGGCGGGCCAGGGTGGCTACACCTTC.

The V call is TRBV3-1 (or the pseudogene TRBV3-2), the J call TRBJ1-1, with D perhaps matching TRBD1 (6 bases). Looked up from germline, CDR1 is LGHDT and CDR2 is YNNKEL (reference sequence). Trimming left V 4 bases short and J 10 bases short, with 22 bases between. CDR3 size: 15 residues. The chain's CDR3 is CASSRRFTGRLGAFF. CDR3 in DNA: TGTGCCAGCAGCCGTCGATTTACAGGGCGACTGGGAGCTTTCTTT.

This clone showed up just once. The rearrangement links TRBV7-9 to TRBJ2-7; TRBD1 matches at 9 bases. The germline V gene has CDR1 SEHNR and CDR2 FQNEAQ (reference sequence). V was pared by 3 bases and J by 3 bases, with 6 bases of the junction left unmatched. The CDR3 has 15 residues. The CDR3 spells CASSFRDREYYEQYF. The CDR3 bases are TGTGCCAGCAGCTTCCGGGACAGGGAATACTACGAGCAGTACTTC.

This chain joins TRBV7-9 and TRBJ1-5, with D hard to call. Trimming pared 5 bases from V and 6 bases from J, leaving 14 bases between. There are 14 residues in the CDR3. Germline CDR1 and CDR2: SEHNR and FQNEAQ (reference sequence). CDR3 protein: CASSPIGEFQPQHF. The CDR3 nucleotides are TGTGCCAGCAGCCCGATCGGAGAATTTCAGCCCCAGCATTTT.

The chain links TRBV28 to TRBJ1-2; 9 bases match TRBD1. Per the germline V gene, CDR1 is MDHEN and CDR2 is SYDVKM. J lost 4 bases, V lost 5 bases, and 8 bases had no gene match. The CDR3 runs to 15 residues. This CDR3 is CASSLRTGVTYGYTF. For the CDR3, the DNA is TGTGCCAGCAGTCTCAGGACAGGGGTAACCTATGGCTACACCTTC.

The V and J genes are TRBV29-1 and TRBJ1-1, with TRBD1 as a possible D gene (6 bases). The germline CDR1 and CDR2 sequences are SQVTM and ANQGSEA. With 6 bases removed from V and 4 bases from J, the gap between germline ends came to 15 bases. The CDR3 covers 13 residues. CDR3 sequence: CSVERGGSTEAFF. The CDR3 DNA reads TGCAGCGTAGAGAGGGGGGGTAGCACTGAAGCTTTCTTT. The full variable domain, in which reference TRBV29-1 and TRBJ1-1 provide the parts outside the CDR3, is SAVISQKPSRDICQRGTSLTIQCQVDSQVTMMFWYRQQPGQSLTLIATANQGSEATYESGFVIDKFPISRPNLTFSTLTVSNMSPEDSSIYLCSVERGGSTEAFFGQGTRLTVV.

This clone was counted only a few times. V gene TRBV7-9 combines with J gene TRBJ2-1, with D maybe TRBD2 (7 bases). Trimming stripped 5 bases from V and 10 bases from J, with 12 bases between. Per the germline V gene, CDR1 is SEHNR and CDR2 is FQNEAQ (reference sequence). CDR3 length: 12 amino acids. For the CDR3, the DNA is TGTGCCAGCAGCCCAGGGGACTACGAGCAGTTCTTC. It codes for CASSPGDYEQFF.

The rearrangement uses TRBV6-5 and TRBJ2-5, with 7 bases that match TRBD1. Germline V CDR1 and CDR2: MNHEY, SVGAGI. CDR3 size: 13 residues. With V trimmed by 11 bases and J by 2 bases, 8 bases remained unmatched. In nucleotides, the CDR3 is TGTGCCGGCTCCCGGGACAGACAAGAGACCCAGTACTTC. Translating gives CAGSRDRQETQYF.

This clone was detected only a few times. Written as DNA, the CDR3 is TGTGCCAGTAGCTTAGCGGCCAGAATGATTGCAGATACGCAGTATTTT. Protein product: CASSLAARMIADTQYF. The chain combines TRBV19 with TRBJ2-3; weak D call: TRBD2 (6 bases). Germline-derived CDR1 and CDR2 are LNHDA and SQIVND (reference sequence). The CDR3 sequence is 16 residues long. Trimming took off 6 bases at V and 4 bases at J, with 20 bases between the two ends. Looking up the rest from reference TRBV19 and TRBJ2-3 gives the full variable domain: DGGITQSPKYLFRKEGQNVTLSCEQNLNHDAMYWYRQDPGQGLRLIYYSQIVNDFQKGDIAEGYSVSREKKESFPLTVTSAQKNPTAFYLCASSLAARMIADTQYFGPGTRLTVL.

The chain links TRBV30 to TRBJ1-1, with D uncertain. The CDR3 has 15 amino acids. Trimming shortened V by 0 bases and J by 11 bases, and 22 bases separated the two germline ends. The germline CDR1 and CDR2 sequences are GTSNPN and SVGIG (reference sequence). The CDR3 here is CAWSVLGGWRGVAFF. CDR3 nucleotides: TGTGCCTGGAGTGTATTAGGAGGGTGGCGGGGAGTGGCTTTCTTT.

This clone has a handful of counts. The genes are TRBV19 and TRBJ1-3; D unclear. The V gene lost 6 bases and the J gene lost 0 bases, with 15 bases spanning the gap. CDR1 LNHDA and CDR2 SQIVND come from the germline V gene (reference sequence). CDR3 length equals 16 residues. CDR3 DNA sequence: TGTGCCAGTAGGGTCCTCGAACCCTACTCTGGAAACACCATATATTTT. Its protein is CASRVLEPYSGNTIYF.

This chain connects TRBV2 to TRBJ2-2; a possible D gene is TRBD2 (6 bases). The germline gives CDR1 SNHLY, CDR2 FYNNEI. V lost 7 bases and J 2 bases, leaving 11 bases between the germline ends. This CDR3 is 14 amino acids long. In nucleotides, the CDR3 is TGTGCCAGCACACTAGCTCGAAACACCGGGGAGCTGTTTTTT. Protein product: CASTLARNTGELFF.

The chain links TRBV6-1 to TRBJ2-7; no definite D call. CDR3 length: 12 amino acids. Deletions cut 5 bases from V and 4 bases from J, with 9 bases between. Looked up from germline, CDR1 is MNHNS and CDR2 is SASEGT. The CDR3 here is CASSYGRYEQYF. The CDR3 nucleotides are TGTGCCAGCAGTTATGGTCGGTACGAGCAGTACTTC.

Worth noting for this clone: This sample includes further DNA sequences coding for the same CDR3. The chain has TRBV12-3 or TRBV12-4 and TRBJ1-1; D is uncertain. The CDR3 has 12 amino acids. V shed 1 base and J shed 10 bases, with 10 bases lying between them. Here the CDR3 reads CASSLGEGVAFF. The CDR3 DNA reads as TGTGCCAGCAGTTTAGGGGAGGGCGTAGCTTTCTTT.

This chain uses TRBV7-3 with TRBJ2-2; 7 bases are shared with TRBD2. The germline V gene encodes CDR1 SGHTA and CDR2 FQGTGA. This CDR3 is built from 16 residues. V trimming: 2 bases; J trimming: 1 base; junction bases outside the gene matches: 4. For the CDR3, the DNA is TGTGCCAGCAGCTTACTCGGCGGGAGGAACACCGGGGAGCTGTTTTTT. The encoded protein is CASSLLGGRNTGELFF.